This T cell receptor beta chain was obtained from a study of identical twins. This clonotype was detected many times. The V and J ends lost 2 bases and 4 bases respectively, with 9 bases between them. Germline V gene sequence: CDR1 SNHLY, CDR2 FYNNEI. The CDR3 runs to 14 residues. TCRdb itself ran the 5' RACE reads through MiXCR, one entry per CDR3 protein. This table holds about 240,000 distinct CDR3 sequences, 8% to 11% found once. Sequencing input: memory T cells sorted from blood. The receptor was isolated from a man aged 50 to 59 in good health. The chain couples TRBV2 to TRBJ1-3, with D perhaps matching TRBD1 (5 bases). CDR3 nucleotides: TGTGCCAGCAGTGAATCAGGGTCAGGAAACACCATATATTTT. Translating gives CASSESGSGNTIYF.